The clone carrying this T cell receptor (beta chain) was observed many times. No antigen is known for it. V dropped 0 bases and J dropped 8 bases, with 23 bases sitting between them. The CDR3 is 17 amino acids. Germline V lookup: CDR1 DFQATT, CDR2 SNEGSKA (reference sequence). This sample was included in a study of blood T cells in healthy people across ages. Whole-study findings and limits: Any changes in expanded clonotypes were possibly confounded, as donor CMV status remained unknown. The percentage of naive T cells correlated strongly with TCR beta diversity.

The second PCR ran roughly 7 to 11 cycles with a sample-barcoded 5' primer and J-beta primers. TCRdb passed the 5' RACE reads through MiXCR, listing each CDR3 protein once. The sample yields hundreds of thousands of distinct CDR3 sequences, around 26% seen once. The receptor comes from a woman aged 80 or over in good health. This chain links TRBV20-1 with TRBJ2-1, with D possibly being TRBD2 (7 bases). Sequenced input: blood. As DNA, the CDR3 is TGCAGTGCTAGAGATCGGGCTAGGGGGGGGGCCATGGATGAGCAGTTCTTC. Its protein is CSARDRARGGAMDEQFF.